Listed here are 7 T cell receptor beta chains from one sample, sequenced in a study of blood T cell repertoires in COVID-19. Profiling relied on immunoSEQ multiplex PCR, and the TCRdb table lists in-frame clones only, not all of them. The sample has around 200,000 clones; about 85% are singletons. The specimen sequenced was peripheral blood. The receptors stem from a person aged 70 to 79 with COVID-19, enrolled during active disease.

The chain has TRBV6-2 or TRBV6-3 and TRBJ1-1; perhaps TRBD1 as D (5 bases). The CDR3 runs to 16 residues. From germline, CDR1 is MNHEY and CDR2 SVGEGT. Trimming took 3 bases from V and 4 from J, leaving 18 bases between them. The CDR3 DNA reads as TGTGCCAGCAGTTATTTAGGACACTTAAGGAGCACTGAAGCTTTCTTT. The encoded protein is CASSYLGHLRSTEAFF.

The chain employs TRBV11-2 and TRBJ2-2; a possible D gene is TRBD2 (5 bases). Germline V gene data show CDR1 as SGHAT and CDR2 as FQNNGV. The V end was cut by 3 bases, the J end by 5 bases, with 13 bases between. This CDR3 has 15 residues. The CDR3 region is CASSFPGRRTGELFF. In DNA form, the CDR3 reads TGTGCCAGCAGCTTTCCGGGGAGACGAACCGGGGAGCTGTTTTTT.

The CDR3 spells CASSVQGYSNQPQHF. CDR3 DNA sequence: TGTGCCAGCAGTGTACAGGGGTATAGCAATCAGCCCCAGCATTTT. This chain connects TRBV28 to TRBJ1-5; 7 bases fit TRBD1. This CDR3 contains 15 residues. Per germline, CDR1 MDHEN and CDR2 SYDVKM. With 5 bases clipped from V and 0 bases from J, the junction kept 4 bases outside the gene matches.

The J gene is TRBJ1-5, the V gene TRBV28; D is unresolved. Germline V CDR1 and CDR2: MDHEN, SYDVKM. The CDR3 is made up of 13 amino acids. Trimming stripped 7 bases from V and 7 bases from J, with 14 bases between. In DNA form, the CDR3 reads TGTGCCAGCACCCCGCGGGTCGCGCAGCCCCAGCATTTT. This translates into CASTPRVAQPQHF.

V gene TRBV7-2 combines with J gene TRBJ2-1; the match to TRBD2 covers 8 bases. The CDR3 loop spans 15 amino acids. The junction had 7 bases not matched to a gene; V was cut back by 0 bases and J by 9 bases. In germline, CDR1 is SGHTA, CDR2 FQGNSA. In DNA, the CDR3 is TGTGCCAGCAGCTTAGCCGGGACTAGTGGATTTGAGCAGTTCTTC. This sequence encodes CASSLAGTSGFEQFF.

This clone was counted a single time. This rearrangement joins TRBV5-1 to TRBJ1-6; D is possibly TRBD1 (5 bases). V shed 5 bases and J shed 8 bases, with 17 bases lying between them. The germline CDR1 and CDR2 sequences are SGHRS and YFSETQ. The CDR3 consists of 15 residues. Here the CDR3 reads CASSIGVTDYSPLHF. CDR3 in DNA: TGCGCCAGCAGTATCGGTGTGACAGACTATTCACCCCTCCACTTT.

The rearrangement links TRBV7-9 to TRBJ1-4; TRBD1 might be the D (5 bases). CDR3 size: 14 residues. Trimming took off 5 bases at V and 7 bases at J, with 14 bases between the two ends. The V gene's germline CDR1 is SEHNR and CDR2 FQNEAQ (reference sequence). CDR3: CASSLSGGREKLFF. The CDR3 DNA is TGTGCCAGCAGCCTATCCGGGGGTCGTGAAAAACTGTTTTTT.